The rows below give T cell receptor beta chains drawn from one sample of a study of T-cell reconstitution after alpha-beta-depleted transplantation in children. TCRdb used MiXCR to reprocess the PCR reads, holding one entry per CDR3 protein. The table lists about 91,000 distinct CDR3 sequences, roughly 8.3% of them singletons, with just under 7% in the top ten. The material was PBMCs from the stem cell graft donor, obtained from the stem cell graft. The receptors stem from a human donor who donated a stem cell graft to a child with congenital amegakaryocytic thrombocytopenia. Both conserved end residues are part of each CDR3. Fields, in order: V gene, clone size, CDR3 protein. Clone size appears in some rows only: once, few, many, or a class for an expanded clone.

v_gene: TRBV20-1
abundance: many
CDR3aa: CSARDLAGGFSYEQYF

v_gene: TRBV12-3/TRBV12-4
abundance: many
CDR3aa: CASSVRAGGRYEQYF

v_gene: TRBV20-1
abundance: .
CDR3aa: CSARVTGGTEAFF

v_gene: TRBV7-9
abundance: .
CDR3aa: CASSPGRGQDTQYF

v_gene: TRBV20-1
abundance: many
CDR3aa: CSADLRGGNTEAFF

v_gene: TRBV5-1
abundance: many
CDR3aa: CASSIGQFGGANVLTF

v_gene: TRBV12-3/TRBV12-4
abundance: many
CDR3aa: CASSTTGSRRYEQYF

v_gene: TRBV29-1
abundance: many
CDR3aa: CSVRTGDRRGYTF

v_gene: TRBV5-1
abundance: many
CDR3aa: CASSWPREGNEQFF

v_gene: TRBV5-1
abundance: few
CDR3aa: CASSAGTGKDTIYF

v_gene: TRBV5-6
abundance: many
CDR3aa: CASRHAGLAAEWGLTDTQYF

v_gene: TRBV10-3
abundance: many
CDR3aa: CAISEVQGARTDTQYF

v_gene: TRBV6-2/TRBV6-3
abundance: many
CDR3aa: CASSFTRLAGTPYNEQFF

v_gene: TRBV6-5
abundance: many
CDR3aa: CASSYSLAGATDTQYF

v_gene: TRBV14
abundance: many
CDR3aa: CASSQVPQPLITDTQYF

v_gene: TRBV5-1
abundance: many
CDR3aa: CASSLNNQYEQYF

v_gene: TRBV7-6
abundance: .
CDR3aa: CASSLSDGPGSPQFF

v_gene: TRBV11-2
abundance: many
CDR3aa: CASSLPSNYGYTF

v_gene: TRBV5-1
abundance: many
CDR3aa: CASSPDSPGTDTQYF

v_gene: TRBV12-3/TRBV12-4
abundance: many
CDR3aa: CASSLWKAHEQYF

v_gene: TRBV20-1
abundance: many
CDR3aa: CSARLAGGLDTQYF

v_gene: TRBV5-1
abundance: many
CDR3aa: CASSQGAPTGELFF

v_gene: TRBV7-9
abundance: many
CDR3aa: CASSLDPTQETQYF

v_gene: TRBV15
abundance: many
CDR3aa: CATSRPGQGARETQYF

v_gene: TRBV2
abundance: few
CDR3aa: CASSGRGFTEAFF

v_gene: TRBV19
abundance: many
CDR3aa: CASRNSAGSEKLFF

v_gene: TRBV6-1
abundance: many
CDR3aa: CASSESGDEQFF

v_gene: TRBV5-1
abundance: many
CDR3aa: CASSSRGGSIGNVLTF

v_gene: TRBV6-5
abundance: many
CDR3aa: CASSYEGRNTEAFF

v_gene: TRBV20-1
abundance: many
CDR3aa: CSSPGFVGTEAFF

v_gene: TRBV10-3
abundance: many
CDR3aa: CAIRRSNEQFF